Each of the 16 T cell receptor beta chains below was sequenced from the same sample in a study of control samples from healthy donors and cancer patients. Profiling relied on immunoSEQ multiplex PCR, and the TCRdb table lists in-frame clones only, not all of them. The repertoire holds some 45,000 clones, with 70% to 90% as singletons. Material for sequencing was blood. The receptors derive from a man in his 60s in good health.

This clone has at least ten counts. This chain uses TRBV27 with TRBJ2-7; 7 bases match TRBD1. CDR1 is MNHEY and CDR2 is SMNVEV in the germline V gene (reference sequence). This CDR3 has 16 residues. Losses at the gene ends were 0 bases for V and 0 bases for J; bases not matched to a gene: 5. Written as DNA, the CDR3 is TGTGCCAGCAGTTTATCGAGGGGACAGAGCTCCTACGAGCAGTACTTC. This gives the protein CASSLSRGQSSYEQYF.

The gene calls are TRBV19 and TRBJ1-5; D not certain. Germline V gene sequence: CDR1 LNHDA, CDR2 SQIVND (reference sequence). V shed 6 bases and J shed 7 bases, with 16 bases lying between them. CDR3 length equals 14 residues. The CDR3 DNA sequence: TGTGCCAGTAGGTCAGAGAGCGGTTGGCAGCCCCAGCATTTT. Translated: CASRSESGWQPQHF.

This sequence joins TRBV3-1 (or the pseudogene TRBV3-2) and TRBJ2-7, with 15 bases matching TRBD2. Looked up from germline, CDR1 is LGHDT and CDR2 is YNNKEL (reference sequence). The V and J ends lost 4 bases and 6 bases, in that order; junction bases with no gene match: 10. The CDR3 sequence is 17 residues long. The CDR3, as DNA: TGTGCCAGCAGCCGTGGGACTAGCGGGAGGACTGGGTCCGAGCAGTACTTC. Translated, it gives CASSRGTSGRTGSEQYF.

This clone appeared a few times. The chain has TRBV4-2 and TRBJ2-5; D is ambiguous. CDR1 and CDR2 (germline): LGHNA, YNFKEQ. The V end lost 4 bases, the J end lost 8 bases, and 14 bases lay between the germline ends. This CDR3 has 13 residues. CDR3 DNA: TGTGCCAGCAGCCTCCGGAAGGGCGAAACCCAGTACTTC. This encodes CASSLRKGETQYF.

The rearrangement uses TRBV4-3 and TRBJ1-2; 7 bases are a match to TRBD1. The germline gives CDR1 LGHNA, CDR2 YSLEER. The CDR3 covers 15 residues. V was clipped by 3 bases and J by 1 base; unmatched bases: 5. The CDR3 region is CASSQSGTVNYGYTF. In DNA form, the CDR3 reads TGCGCCAGCAGCCAGTCCGGGACAGTTAACTATGGCTACACCTTC.

This clone was recorded many times. The genes are TRBV6-5 and TRBJ1-5; no clear D gene. V lost 5 bases and J 7 bases, leaving 15 bases between the germline ends. Per the germline V gene, CDR1 is MNHEY and CDR2 is SVGAGI. The length of the CDR3 is 14 residues. For the CDR3, the DNA is TGTGCCAGCAGTCCCTCGAGTGGAAGGCAGCCCCAGCATTTT. Translated, it gives CASSPSSGRQPQHF.

This chain joins TRBV19 and TRBJ1-2; D unresolved. Trimming took off 3 bases at V and 0 bases at J, with 11 bases between the two ends. The CDR3 has 15 residues. Germline V gene lookup returns CDR1 LNHDA and CDR2 SQIVND (reference sequence). The CDR3 sequence: CASSMVAATNYGYTF. Here the CDR3 DNA reads TGTGCCAGTAGTATGGTGGCAGCCACTAACTATGGCTACACCTTC.

The chain carries TRBV10-1 and TRBJ2-1; no clear D. This CDR3 spans 15 amino acids. Germline V gene data show CDR1 as WNHNN and CDR2 as SYGVQD (reference sequence). V lost 0 bases and J 2 bases, leaving 8 bases between the germline ends. CDR3 nucleotides: TGCGCCAGCAGTGAGTCCGGAAGCCCCTACAATGAGCAGTTCTTC. Its translation: CASSESGSPYNEQFF.

CDR3 bases: TGTGCCAGCAGCTTAAGGAATTCACCCCTCCACTTT. It translates to CASSLRNSPLHF. The chain is built from TRBV7-9 and TRBJ1-6; D is ambiguous. The germline V gene encodes CDR1 SEHNR and CDR2 FQNEAQ (reference sequence). The CDR3 length is 12 residues. With 2 bases removed from V and 7 bases from J, the gap between germline ends came to 3 bases.

This clone was counted ten times or more. The junction shows a germline mismatch at one end, possibly a read error. This chain uses TRBV19 with TRBJ2-7; 9 bases map to TRBD2. The CDR3 contains 12 residues. Germline V gives CDR1 LNHDA, CDR2 SQIVND (reference sequence). For the CDR3, the DNA is TGTGCCAGTAGAATAGCGGGGGAGAAGCAGTACTTC. Amino acid sequence: CASRIAGEKQYF.

In this sample, this clone turned up once. This chain joins TRBV27 and TRBJ2-7; D call uncertain. The CDR3 has 13 residues. Trimming took 7 bases from V and 0 from J, leaving 10 bases between them. Germline CDR1 reads MNHEY; CDR2 reads SMNVEV (reference sequence). CDR3 region: CASIGRFSYEQYF. CDR3 coding DNA: TGTGCCAGCATCGGGCGGTTCTCCTACGAGCAGTACTTC.

DNA of the CDR3: TGTGCCAGCATCCTGTCAGAGGGGGTGTTTGGCTACACCTTC. Encoded protein: CASILSEGVFGYTF. V is TRBV5-6 and J is TRBJ1-2, with a weak D call TRBD1 (6 bases). There are 14 residues in the CDR3. Trimming stripped 6 bases from V and 7 bases from J, with 19 bases between. The germline CDR1 and CDR2 sequences are SGHDT and YYEEEE.

The chain employs TRBV2 and TRBJ1-1; unclear D gene. The length of the CDR3 is 13 residues. The germline V gene has CDR1 SNHLY and CDR2 FYNNEI. V lost 2 bases, J lost 1 base, and 5 bases lay in between. The CDR3 DNA sequence: TGTGCCAGCAGTGAAACAAAGAACACTGAAGCTTTCTTT. This translates into CASSETKNTEAFF.

The CDR3 DNA sequence: TGTGCCAGCAGCCAGGGTGGATACACAGATACGCAGTATTTT. It yields the protein CASSQGGYTDTQYF. This rearrangement joins TRBV7-2 to TRBJ2-3; a possible D gene is TRBD1 (5 bases). This CDR3 has 14 amino acids. V lost 5 bases and J lost 2, with 11 bases in between. Germline CDR1 and CDR2: SGHTA and FQGNSA.

The chain couples TRBV30 to TRBJ2-5; D is undetermined. In germline, CDR1 is GTSNPN, CDR2 SVGIG (reference sequence). The CDR3 contains 12 residues. The V and J ends lost 5 bases and 5 bases respectively, with 12 bases between them. Here the CDR3 reads CAWSLGGETQYF. The CDR3 DNA reads as TGTGCCTGGTCGTTAGGTGGGGAGACCCAGTACTTC.

This chain links TRBV5-6 with TRBJ1-2; possibly TRBD1 for D (5 bases). V gave up 4 bases and J gave up 5 bases, with 18 bases separating them. The length of the CDR3 is 15 residues. Germline values: CDR1 SGHDT, CDR2 YYEEEE. CDR3 residues: CASSRDRLVGYGYTF. The CDR3, as DNA: TGTGCCAGCAGCCGGGACCGCCTAGTAGGATATGGCTACACCTTC.